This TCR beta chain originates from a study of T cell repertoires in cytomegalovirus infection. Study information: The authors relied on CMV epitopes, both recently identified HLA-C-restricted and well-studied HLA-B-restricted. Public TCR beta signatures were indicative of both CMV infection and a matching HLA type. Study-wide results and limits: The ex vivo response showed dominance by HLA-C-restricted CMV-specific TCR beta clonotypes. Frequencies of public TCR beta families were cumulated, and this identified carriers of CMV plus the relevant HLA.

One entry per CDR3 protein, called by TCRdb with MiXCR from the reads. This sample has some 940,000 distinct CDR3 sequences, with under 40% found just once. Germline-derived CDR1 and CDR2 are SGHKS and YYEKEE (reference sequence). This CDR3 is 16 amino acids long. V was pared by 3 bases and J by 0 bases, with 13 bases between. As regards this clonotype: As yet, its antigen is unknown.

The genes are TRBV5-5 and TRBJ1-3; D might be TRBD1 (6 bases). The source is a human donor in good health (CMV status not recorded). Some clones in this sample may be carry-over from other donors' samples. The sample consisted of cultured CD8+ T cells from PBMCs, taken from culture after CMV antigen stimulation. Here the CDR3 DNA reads TGTGCCAGCAGCTCTCCGGGACACATCTCTGGAAACACCATATATTTT. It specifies CASSSPGHISGNTIYF.